The entry that follows covers one T cell receptor beta chain sequence. This entry comes from a study of blood T cell repertoires in COVID-19. Study as a whole: Specimens from acute and convalescent COVID-19 originated in the United States, Italy and Spain.

The participants were between roughly 18 and 100 years old and came from 24 US areas. Donors of Cohort 3 who recovered were those that had two negative PCRs, clearance, or symptom resolution. The CDR3 extends over 16 amino acids. The V end was cut by 4 bases, the J end by 2 bases, with 16 bases between. In germline, CDR1 is ENHRY, CDR2 SYGVKD. Authors' processing steps: Reference gene primer amplification yielded estimated nucleated cell counts. The method was immunoSEQ multiplex PCR; TCRdb's version includes in-frame clones alone and lacks a portion of them. The DNA was the basis for D and trimming; V, J and clone size are from that table. The sample includes around 240,000 clones, about 83% of them seen just once.

This sequence joins TRBV10-3 and TRBJ2-3; possible D gene TRBD1, 7 bases. The sequencing sample was made of PBMCs or T cells enriched from blood (not recorded which). The sequence came from a woman between 50 and 59 years old who had recovered from COVID-19. The DNA for the CDR3 is TGTGCCATCAGTGCCAGGGGGGCCCTTTACACAGATACGCAGTATTTT. Translated, it gives CAISARGALYTDTQYF.